This entry concerns a single TCR beta chain. The entry originates in a study of glioma-infiltrating T cells after dendritic cell vaccination. Whole-study context: Three intradermal dendritic cell vaccine injections were given every two weeks.

CDR1 KGHSH and CDR2 LQKENI come from the germline V gene. The CDR3 is 14 amino acids. Trimming cost V 1 base and J 8 bases, with 14 bases left between them. The protocol was immunoSEQ multiplex PCR, while the TCRdb copy is restricted to in-frame clones and leaves out a portion. The table includes approximately 100,000 clones, about four fifths detected once. The rearrangement uses TRBV18 and TRBJ1-2; D unresolved. The sample here was blood, taken before dendritic cell vaccination. The TCR sequence derives from a human donor with glioblastoma. The CDR3 nucleotides are TGTGCCAGCTCACCACAACAGCCCCCCGGAGGCTACACCTTC. The encoded protein is CASSPQQPPGGYTF.